A single sample gave rise to the 24 T cell receptor beta chains below, sequenced in a study of T cell responses to AZD1222 COVID-19 vaccine. Only in-frame clones appear in the TCRdb table, and some are missing; sequencing was by immunoSEQ multiplex PCR. The repertoire holds 70,000 or so clones, with roughly 84% as singletons. This material consisted of peripheral blood, taken on day 0 of AZD1222 vaccination. The receptors shown here come from an adult in good health.

The chain carries TRBV6-5 and TRBJ2-3; the D is unclear. There are 16 residues in the CDR3. V was trimmed by 0 bases and J by 2 bases, leaving 12 bases between them. In germline, CDR1 is MNHEY, CDR2 SVGAGI. In DNA, the CDR3 is TGTGCCAGCAGTTACTCGGCAGGAACTTACACAGATACGCAGTATTTT. Protein product: CASSYSAGTYTDTQYF.

About this clone itself: The identical CDR3 is also encoded by other nucleotide sequences in the sample. The chain employs TRBV30 and TRBJ1-1; no clear D gene. V was cut by 0 bases and J by 1 base, with 6 bases left in between. The CDR3 spans 13 residues. The germline gives CDR1 GTSNPN, CDR2 SVGIG (reference sequence). CDR3 DNA sequence: TGTGCCTGGAGTGTAGGAGGGAACACTGAAGCTTTCTTT. This encodes CAWSVGGNTEAFF.

The chain carries TRBV5-6 and TRBJ2-7, with D possibly matching TRBD2 (6 bases). The CDR3 length is 16 residues. The germline CDR1 and CDR2 sequences are SGHDT and YYEEEE. V dropped 5 bases and J dropped 1 base, with 19 bases sitting between them. The DNA of the CDR3 is TGTGCCAGCAGTTCCCCCCGGAGGGGCCCGTCCTACGAGCAGTACTTC. It specifies CASSSPRRGPSYEQYF.

The V call is TRBV30, the J call TRBJ2-7; no clear D. The V gene lost 0 bases and the J gene lost 2 bases, with 11 bases spanning the gap. The CDR3 loop spans 14 amino acids. The germline gives CDR1 GTSNPN, CDR2 SVGIG (reference sequence). CDR3 residues: CAWSVKLVPYEQYF. The CDR3 nucleotides are TGTGCCTGGAGTGTCAAGCTGGTGCCCTACGAGCAGTACTTC.

In this sample, this clone turned up once. V gene TRBV30 combines with J gene TRBJ1-4; D is unclear. V was shortened by 0 bases and J by 8 bases, with 16 bases between the two germline ends. CDR1 and CDR2 from the germline V gene are GTSNPN and SVGIG (reference sequence). The CDR3 length is 15 residues. The CDR3 protein is CAWSVITRRREKLFF. The CDR3 DNA reads as TGTGCCTGGAGTGTAATAACCCGTCGTCGGGAAAAACTGTTTTTT.

The rearrangement joins TRBV10-3 to TRBJ1-4; D perhaps matches TRBD1 (5 bases). CDR1 ENHRY and CDR2 SYGVKD come from the germline V gene. This CDR3 comprises 15 residues. V was cut by 3 bases and J by 3 bases, with 11 bases left in between. In DNA form, the CDR3 reads TGTGCCATCAGTGACCCTGGGGGACCTAATGAAAAACTGTTTTTT. This translates into CAISDPGGPNEKLFF.

The gene calls are TRBV7-2 and TRBJ1-5; no reliable D call. V dropped 3 bases and J dropped 0 bases, with 12 bases sitting between them. The CDR3 sequence is 16 residues long. CDR1 is SGHTA, CDR2 FQGNSA, per germline. As DNA, the CDR3 is TGTGCCAGCAGCTTTCAAGCGACAATTAGCAATCAGCCCCAGCATTTT. Residues: CASSFQATISNQPQHF.

This chain joins TRBV5-6 and TRBJ1-2; D is unclear. Germline V gene data show CDR1 as SGHDT and CDR2 as YYEEEE. V was pared by 0 bases and J by 4 bases, with 7 bases between. This CDR3 region has 13 residues. CDR3 amino acids: CASSLEGAYGYTF. The DNA for the CDR3 is TGTGCCAGCAGCTTGGAGGGAGCCTATGGCTACACCTTC.

The chain has TRBV11-3 and TRBJ1-1; D perhaps matches TRBD1 (5 bases). This CDR3 has 14 amino acids. Germline V gene data show CDR1 as SGHNT and CDR2 as YENEEA. V was pared by 5 bases and J by 1 base, with 11 bases between. The CDR3 DNA reads as TGTGCCAGCAGCGGCGGGGGACCGAACACTGAAGCTTTCTTT. This sequence encodes CASSGGGPNTEAFF.

This clone was seen a handful of times. The genes are TRBV30 and TRBJ1-2, with unresolved D. This CDR3 is built from 13 residues. The germline V and J ends were trimmed by 0 bases and 4 bases, with 9 bases remaining between them. The V gene's germline CDR1 is GTSNPN and CDR2 SVGIG (reference sequence). CDR3 DNA: TGTGCCTGGAGTGTATTAGTTTCCTATGGCTACACCTTC. It codes for CAWSVLVSYGYTF.

This clone turned up a few times. The chain employs TRBV6-1 and TRBJ1-1, with TRBD1 as a possible D gene (6 bases). The germline V and J ends were trimmed by 2 bases and 11 bases, with 15 bases remaining between them. CDR1 is MNHNS, CDR2 SASEGT, per germline. The CDR3 runs to 13 residues. The CDR3 protein is CASSEYGGRMAFF. The CDR3 coding sequence is TGTGCCAGCAGTGAATACGGGGGGCGCATGGCTTTCTTT.

This clone was counted a few times. The chain has TRBV3-1 (or the pseudogene TRBV3-2) and TRBJ1-1, with D hard to call. Trimming removed 6 bases from V and 5 bases from J, with 7 bases in between. This CDR3 has 11 residues. Looked up from germline, CDR1 is LGHDT and CDR2 is YNNKEL (reference sequence). The CDR3 DNA reads TGTGCCAGCAGTGGCCTGACTGAAGCTTTCTTT. As protein: CASSGLTEAFF.

The gene calls are TRBV2 and TRBJ1-2; D gene uncertain. The V end was cut by 6 bases, the J end by 0 bases, with 20 bases between. In germline, CDR1 is SNHLY, CDR2 FYNNEI. The CDR3 is made up of 17 amino acids. CDR3 in amino acids: CASREGKTFPTNYGYTF. The CDR3 DNA sequence: TGTGCCAGCAGGGAGGGTAAAACCTTCCCTACTAACTATGGCTACACCTTC.

This clone was seen just once. This sequence joins TRBV7-9 and TRBJ2-1; TRBD2 is a possible D gene (6 bases). This CDR3 comprises 17 residues. V was trimmed by 5 bases and J by 9 bases, leaving 26 bases between them. The V gene's germline CDR1 is SEHNR and CDR2 FQNEAQ (reference sequence). CDR3 DNA sequence: TGTGCCAGCAGCCCCTCGGTAGCTAGCGCTCTTTTTACTGAGCAGTTCTTC. Translation: CASSPSVASALFTEQFF.

This rearrangement joins TRBV29-1 to TRBJ1-2; D is undetermined. Trimming stripped 4 bases from V and 12 bases from J, with 12 bases between. CDR1 is SQVTM, CDR2 ANQGSEA, per germline. This CDR3 has 10 amino acids. Here the CDR3 DNA reads TGCAGCGTTGGGTCCGGTGGGGACACCTTC. This codes for CSVGSGGDTF. Full variable domain (missing parts from reference TRBV29-1 and TRBJ1-2): SAVISQKPSRDICQRGTSLTIQCQVDSQVTMMFWYRQQPGQSLTLIATANQGSEATYESGFVIDKFPISRPNLTFSTLTVSNMSPEDSSIYLCSVGSGGDTFGSGTRLTVV.

The chain carries TRBV6-2 or TRBV6-3 and TRBJ2-7, with D tentatively TRBD1 (6 bases). Germline V gene sequence: CDR1 MNHEY, CDR2 SVGEGT. The ends were cut back, 2 bases at V and 3 bases at J, with 8 bases in the middle. CDR3 length: 13 amino acids. The CDR3 region has the DNA TGTGCCAGCAGTTACGTCAGGGGCTACGAGCAGTACTTC. Its translation: CASSYVRGYEQYF.

The rearrangement joins TRBV30 to TRBJ2-4; D may be TRBD1 (5 bases). Trimming cost V 6 bases and J 7 bases, with 16 bases left between them. CDR3 length: 13 amino acids. Germline CDR1 is GTSNPN and CDR2 is SVGIG (reference sequence). The CDR3 bases are TGTGCCTGTGATGGGAAGGGGCGCAACATTCAGTACTTC. It codes for CACDGKGRNIQYF.

V is TRBV7-9 and J is TRBJ2-7, with a tentative D call TRBD1 (5 bases). Germline CDR1 is SEHNR and CDR2 is FQNEAQ (reference sequence). The V end lost 4 bases, the J end lost 4 bases, and 17 bases lay between the germline ends. The CDR3 length is 15 residues. CDR3 coding DNA: TGTGCCAGCAGCTCATTCCAGACAGTATCTTACGAGCAGTACTTC. Encoded protein: CASSSFQTVSYEQYF.

The CDR3, as DNA: TGTGCCAGCAGCGCAGGCGGCAGGGCTGGAAACACCATATATTTT. It is translated as CASSAGGRAGNTIYF. The rearrangement links TRBV9 to TRBJ1-3; the D gene is possibly TRBD1 (5 bases). The CDR3 consists of 15 residues. The germline CDR1 and CDR2 sequences are SGDLS and YYNGEE. Trimming shortened V by 3 bases and J by 2 bases, and 12 bases separated the two germline ends.

The chain is built from TRBV7-3 and TRBJ2-3, with 8 bases that match TRBD1. CDR1 and CDR2 (germline): SGHTA, FQGTGA. Trimming at V came to 6 bases and at J to 2 bases, leaving 4 bases not matched to a gene. CDR3 length: 14 amino acids. CDR3 sequence reads: CASSVRGLTDTQYF. The CDR3 DNA is TGTGCCAGCAGTGTCAGGGGGCTCACAGATACGCAGTATTTT.

The chain joins TRBV29-1 to TRBJ1-5; D ambiguous. With 4 bases removed from V and 0 bases from J, the gap between germline ends came to 10 bases. Germline CDR1 reads SQVTM; CDR2 reads ANQGSEA. This CDR3 region has 14 residues. The CDR3 DNA reads as TGCAGCGTTGGAGCAGCAGATAGCAATCAGCCCCAGCATTTT. It yields the protein CSVGAADSNQPQHF.

The gene calls are TRBV27 and TRBJ2-7; TRBD1 agrees at 9 bases. Germline-derived CDR1 and CDR2 are MNHEY and SMNVEV (reference sequence). The V and J ends lost 4 bases and 5 bases, in that order; junction bases with no gene match: 9. The CDR3 consists of 15 residues. The CDR3 DNA follows: TGTGCCAGCAGTTGGACCCCTACAGGGGGCGACGAGCAGTACTTC. Encoded protein: CASSWTPTGGDEQYF.

V gene TRBV7-3 combines with J gene TRBJ1-1, with D unclear. Trimming stripped 5 bases from V and 2 bases from J, with 9 bases between. The CDR3 spans 13 residues. Germline V lookup: CDR1 SGHTA, CDR2 FQGTGA. DNA for the CDR3: TGTGCCAGCAGCCGTACAACTAACACTGAAGCTTTCTTT. It translates to CASSRTTNTEAFF.

For this clone: Other DNA sequences within the sample encode an identical CDR3. The chain is built from TRBV3-1 (or the pseudogene TRBV3-2) and TRBJ1-1; unclear D gene. This CDR3 comprises 13 residues. Germline values: CDR1 LGHDT, CDR2 YNNKEL (reference sequence). V lost 1 base and J 1 base, leaving 4 bases between the germline ends. CDR3 coding DNA: TGTGCCAGCAGCCAAGGCGGGAACACTGAAGCTTTCTTT. This sequence encodes CASSQGGNTEAFF.